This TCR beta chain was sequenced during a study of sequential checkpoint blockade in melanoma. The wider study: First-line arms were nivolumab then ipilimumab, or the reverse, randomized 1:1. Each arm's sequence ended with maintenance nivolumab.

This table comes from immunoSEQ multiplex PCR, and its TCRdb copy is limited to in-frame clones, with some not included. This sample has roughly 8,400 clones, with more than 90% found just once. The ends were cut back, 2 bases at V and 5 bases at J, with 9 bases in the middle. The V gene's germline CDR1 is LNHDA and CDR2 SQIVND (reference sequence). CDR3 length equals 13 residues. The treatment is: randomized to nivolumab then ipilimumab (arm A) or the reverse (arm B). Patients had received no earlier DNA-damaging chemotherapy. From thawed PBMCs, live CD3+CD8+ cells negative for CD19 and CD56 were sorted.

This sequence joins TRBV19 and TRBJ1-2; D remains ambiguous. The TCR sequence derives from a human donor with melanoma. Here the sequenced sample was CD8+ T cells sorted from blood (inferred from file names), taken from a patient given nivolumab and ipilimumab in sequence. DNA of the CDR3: TGTGCCAGTAGTATAAGCCGGGGATATGGCTACACCTTC. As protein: CASSISRGYGYTF. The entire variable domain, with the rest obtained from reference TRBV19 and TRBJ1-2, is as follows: DGGITQSPKYLFRKEGQNVTLSCEQNLNHDAMYWYRQDPGQGLRLIYYSQIVNDFQKGDIAEGYSVSREKKESFPLTVTSAQKNPTAFYLCASSISRGYGYTFGSGTRLTVV.